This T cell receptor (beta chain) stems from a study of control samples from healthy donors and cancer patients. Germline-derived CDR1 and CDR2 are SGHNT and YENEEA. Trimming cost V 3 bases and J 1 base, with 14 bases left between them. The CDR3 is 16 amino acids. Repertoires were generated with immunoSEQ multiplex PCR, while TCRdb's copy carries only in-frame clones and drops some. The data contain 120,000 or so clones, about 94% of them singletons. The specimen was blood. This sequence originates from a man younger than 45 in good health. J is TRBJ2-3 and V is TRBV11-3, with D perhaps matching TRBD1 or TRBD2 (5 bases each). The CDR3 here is CASSLLRGARTDTQYF. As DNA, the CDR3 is TGTGCCAGCAGCTTGCTCCGAGGGGCCCGCACAGATACGCAGTATTTT.